This is a list of T cell receptor beta chains from one sample in a study of CD8 T cells in ankylosing spondylitis. One entry per CDR3 protein results from TCRdb running MiXCR on the 5' RACE reads. Of 500,000 to 550,000 distinct CDR3 sequences listed, about 13% are singletons. The sequenced sample was blood, either unsorted or a sorted T cell fraction (not recorded which). These receptors all stem from a male donor with ankylosing spondylitis. CDR3s include the opening cysteine and the closing phenylalanine or tryptophan. The D gene is left open where the match is weak. Clone size is stated in some rows and not others, as once, few, many or a class when expanded.

j_call clone_size d_call v_call cdr3_nt cdr3_aa
TRBJ2-1 - - TRBV9 TGTGCCAGCAGCGTAATGGCCCCCTACAATGAGCAGTTCTTC CASSVMAPYNEQFF
TRBJ2-2 few - TRBV20-1 TGCAGTGCTACCAAGGGGGGGGTGGCCGGGGAGCTGTTTTTT CSATKGGVAGELFF
TRBJ1-4 few TRBD1 TRBV3-1 TGTGCCAGTGGCGCCTGGGACAGGGCTGGAAAACTGTTTTTT CASGAWDRAGKLFF
TRBJ2-1 - - TRBV7-8 TGTGCCAGCAGCTTAAGGCCCATGTACAATGAGCAGTTCTTC CASSLRPMYNEQFF
TRBJ2-2 few - TRBV24-1 TGTGCCACCAGTGATCAAAAAAGGATTAACACCGGGGAGCTGTTTTTT CATSDQKRINTGELFF
TRBJ1-1 few - TRBV7-2 TGTGCCAGCAGCTTAGTTAGGGGGAACCCCGGGGTGTCTGAAGCTTTCTTT CASSLVRGNPGVSEAFF
TRBJ2-7 few - TRBV10-3 TGTGCCATCAGTGCAACAGAACTCAGCTCCTACGAGCAGTACTTC CAISATELSSYEQYF
TRBJ2-2 few - TRBV5-1 TGCGCCAGCAGCGGCACGACAGGGAACACCGGGGAGCTGTTTTTT CASSGTTGNTGELFF
TRBJ1-1 few - TRBV11-2 TGTGCCAGCAGCTTAGTGGGCTTTTGGGGGACACATGACACTGAAGCTTTCTTT CASSLVGFWGTHDTEAFF
TRBJ1-5 - TRBD1 TRBV27 TGTGCCAGCAGTCCCTGGATGGGACAGGGGGATCAGCCCCAGCATTTT CASSPWMGQGDQPQHF
TRBJ2-3 few TRBD2 TRBV3-1 TGTGCCAGCAGCCCTGCGGGAGGAAATACGCAGTATTTT CASSPAGGNTQYF
TRBJ1-5 few TRBD1 TRBV6-1 TGTGCCAGCAGTCTTCACCAGGGGGGCAATCAGCCCCAGCATTTT CASSLHQGGNQPQHF
TRBJ1-1 many - TRBV20-1 TGCAGTGCTAGCCCGGGTCTGAACACTGAAGCTTTCTTT CSASPGLNTEAFF
TRBJ2-2 - - TRBV5-1 TGCGCCAGCAGTCCCGAAGCCGGGGAGCTGTTTTTT CASSPEAGELFF
TRBJ2-2 - - TRBV6-1 TGTGCCAGCAGTGTTCCCGGGGGCACCGGGGAGCTGTTTTTT CASSVPGGTGELFF
TRBJ2-7 few - TRBV7-8 TGTGCCAGCAGCTTTAACGCGGGACCGCGGGATTCCTACGAGCAGTACTTC CASSFNAGPRDSYEQYF
TRBJ1-6 - - TRBV20-1 TGCAGTCCTGTATCATTCCCGTCGAGTAATTCACCCCTCCACTTT CSPVSFPSSNSPLHF
TRBJ1-1 few - TRBV7-8 TGTGCCAGCAGCTTGTACAGGTGGAACACTGAAGCTTTCTTT CASSLYRWNTEAFF
TRBJ1-3 - - TRBV5-1 TGCGCCAGCAGCCCAGCCGGGGACTCTGGAAACACCATATATTTT CASSPAGDSGNTIYF
TRBJ2-4 few - TRBV28 TGTGCCAGCAGTCCAAGGGGGGTCAACATTCAGTACTTC CASSPRGVNIQYF
TRBJ2-1 few - TRBV10-3 TGTGCCATCAGTGAGTCGCTAACTTACAGGGATGAGCAGTTCTTC CAISESLTYRDEQFF
TRBJ2-1 many TRBD2 TRBV2 TGTGCCAGCGCGGGTCTAGCGGGGAACAATGAGCAGTTCTTC CASAGLAGNNEQFF
TRBJ2-4 - - TRBV15 TGTGCCACCAGCAGAGATCGGGGGAGAACAGCCAAAAACATTCAGTACTTC CATSRDRGRTAKNIQYF
TRBJ1-2 - - TRBV5-1 TGCGCCAGCAGCGAAATACAGGGCTATGGCTACACCTTC CASSEIQGYGYTF
TRBJ2-1 many - TRBV7-9 TGTGCCAGCAGCCTAGAATCAGATGAGCAGTTCTTC CASSLESDEQFF
TRBJ2-1 few - TRBV27 TGTGCCAGCTCTTTTTCGGGACTCGATGAGCAGTTCTTC CASSFSGLDEQFF
TRBJ2-7 - TRBD2 TRBV12-3/TRBV12-4 TGTGCCAGCAGTTTAGCTAGACTAGCGGTCTCCTACGAGCAGTACTTC CASSLARLAVSYEQYF
TRBJ1-1 - TRBD1 TRBV20-1 TGCAGTGCTGGCACCGACAGGGAGAACACTGAAGCTTTCTTT CSAGTDRENTEAFF
TRBJ2-7 - TRBD2 TRBV7-2 TGTGCCAGCAGCTTCACTAGCGGGACGTACGAGCAGTACTTC CASSFTSGTYEQYF
TRBJ2-5 - TRBD2 TRBV6-5 TGTGCCAGCAGTTACTTTAGCGGGAGGCAAGAGACCCAGTACTTC CASSYFSGRQETQYF
TRBJ2-1 few TRBD2 TRBV24-1 TGTGCCACCAGTGTCCGGACTAGCGGTAACAATGAGCAGTTCTTC CATSVRTSGNNEQFF
TRBJ2-2 - - TRBV5-1 TGCGCCAGCAGCTCCCGAACTGAGGATGTCGGGGAGCTGTTTTTT CASSSRTEDVGELFF
TRBJ1-1 - - TRBV7-2 TGTGCCAGCAGCTTACAGTGGACTGAAGCTTTCTTT CASSLQWTEAFF
TRBJ2-7 many - TRBV10-3 TGTGCCATCAGTGAAGGGGGGGGACCCTACGAGCAGTACTTC CAISEGGGPYEQYF
TRBJ1-6 - - TRBV5-1 TGCGCCAGCAGCTTGGCGGGCCGTGGTTCACCCCTCCACTTT CASSLAGRGSPLHF
TRBJ2-3 - TRBD1 TRBV5-1 TGCGCCAGCAGCTTGGGATCAGGACAGGGGAGCACAGATACGCAGTATTTT CASSLGSGQGSTDTQYF
TRBJ2-3 few TRBD2 TRBV20-1 TGCAGTGCTAGGCATTTTCTAGCGGGAAGCACAGATACGCAGTATTTT CSARHFLAGSTDTQYF
TRBJ1-1 few TRBD1 TRBV5-1 TGCGCCAGCAGCTGGGGGACAGGGCGGACTGAAGCTTTCTTT CASSWGTGRTEAFF
TRBJ1-1 - - TRBV3-1 TGTGCCAGCAGCCAAGATCTAAGAGCGAACACTGAAGCTTTCTTT CASSQDLRANTEAFF
TRBJ1-1 few TRBD1 TRBV6-1 TGTGCCAGCAGTGCGCCCTCGGGCAGGGGGGACACTGAAGCTTTCTTT CASSAPSGRGDTEAFF
TRBJ2-2 once TRBD2 TRBV11-1 TGTGCCAGCAGCTTCCGCCGTCCCGGGACTAGCGGCGGCACCGGGGAGCTGTTTTTT CASSFRRPGTSGGTGELFF
TRBJ1-1 - - TRBV6-1 TGTGCCAGCAGTGAGTGGTCCCTTACTGAAGCTTTCTTT CASSEWSLTEAFF
TRBJ1-5 many - TRBV20-1 TGCAGTGCTAAAGGGACAAGCAATCAGCCCCAGCATTTT CSAKGTSNQPQHF
TRBJ2-7 - - TRBV20-1 TGCAGTGCTAGCCAGGGGAGGTACGAGCAGTACTTC CSASQGRYEQYF
TRBJ2-7 - - TRBV6-1 TGTGCCAGCAGTGAAGGGGGGGACTCCTACGAGCAGTACTTC CASSEGGDSYEQYF
TRBJ2-2 few - TRBV18 TGTGCCAGCTCACCACCGATAACGGCCGGGGAGCTGTTTTTT CASSPPITAGELFF
TRBJ1-2 many - TRBV12-3/TRBV12-4 TGTGCCAGCAGTTTTATCCCTGGACAGCCTATCGAGGGAACCCCCTATGGCTACACCTTC CASSFIPGQPIEGTPYGYTF
TRBJ2-2 - TRBD2 TRBV24-1 TGTGCCACCAGTGACCCGGGACTAGGGGTAGCCGGGGAGCTGTTTTTT CATSDPGLGVAGELFF
TRBJ2-4 few - TRBV7-9 TGTGCCAGCAGCTTCAGTTCCAGTGGGGCCAAAAACATTCAGTACTTC CASSFSSSGAKNIQYF
TRBJ2-3 - TRBD2 TRBV10-3 TGTGCCATCAGTGAGCCGGGACTAAGCACAGATACGCAGTATTTT CAISEPGLSTDTQYF
TRBJ2-1 - TRBD2 TRBV20-1 TGCAGTGCTCCCCCTCGACTAGCGGGAGGGCCCGGTGAGCAGTTCTTC CSAPPRLAGGPGEQFF